The sequence of this T cell receptor (beta chain) was determined in a study of shared clonotypes between healthy human individuals. This CDR3 is built from 16 residues. Trimming took 5 bases from V and 0 from J; bases not matched to a gene: 7. Germline CDR1 SEHNR, CDR2 FQNEAQ (reference sequence). Here immunoSEQ multiplex PCR was the method, and the copy in TCRdb shows in-frame clones only, minus some. Seen here are about 1 million clones, 70% to 80% observed once, and the top ten hold approximately 1.5%. This TCR was sampled from a man aged 18 to 30 in good health. This chain uses TRBV7-9 with TRBJ1-5, with TRBD1 matching over 7 bases. The source material was memory CD4+ T cells sorted from blood. Subset defined: CD45RA-negative fraction. The CDR3 DNA reads as TGTGCCAGCAGCAACAAGGGGGCTAGTAGCAATCAGCCCCAGCATTTT. Its translation: CASSNKGASSNQPQHF.